The present entry profiles one T cell receptor (beta chain) with its context. This specimen belongs to a study of blood T cell repertoires in COVID-19. Sequencing was performed with immunoSEQ multiplex PCR; in TCRdb, only in-frame clones are kept and a portion is missing. The data hold 250,000 or so clones, with around three quarters observed a single time. Germline-derived CDR1 and CDR2 are SGHAT and FQNNGV. The trim removed 0 bases at V and 3 bases at J, leaving 9 bases unmatched. CDR3 length equals 18 residues. This chain links TRBV11-2 with TRBJ2-1, with 9 bases matching TRBD2. Sequencing used peripheral blood. The sequence was collected from a woman over 75 with acute or convalescent COVID-19. The CDR3 loop reads CASSLDLPGLADYNEQFF. In nucleotides, the CDR3 is TGTGCCAGCAGCTTAGACCTTCCGGGACTAGCTGACTACAATGAGCAGTTCTTC. Filled out from reference TRBV11-2 and TRBJ2-1, the complete variable domain reads EAGVAQSPRYKIIEKRQSVAFWCNPISGHATLYWYQQILGQGPKLLIQFQNNGVVDDSQLPKDRFSAERLKGVDSTLKIQPAKLEDSAVYLCASSLDLPGLADYNEQFFGPGTRLTVL.